This T cell receptor (beta chain) was retrieved from a study of cytomegalovirus exposure and HLA in healthy donors (dated by TCRdb to the late 2010s). About the investigation overall: According to an earlier analysis of several hundred of the donors, about 179 million T cells yielded 117 million unique TCR beta sequences and about 280 Gb of sequence data. Of the 398 genotyped donors, 65% to 90% fell in the genetic ancestry cluster associated with self-reported Caucasian donors. An early release covering more than 500 HLA-typed donors comprised 250 to 350 gigabases of sequencing data and approximately 85 million unique TCR sequences. Among some 400 genotyped donors of the cohort, an average of about 240,000 unique TCR beta nucleotide sequences were sequenced per donor, roughly 20% of them non-productive. In an earlier analysis of 587 of the donors, high-throughput TCR beta sequencing was used to judge whether each TCR beta V gene segment behaved as functional or pseudogenic. Alongside the repertoire data, information on donor age, sex, ethnicity and CMV serostatus was compiled. Every discovery cohort repertoire had been produced on one sequencing platform. The aim of the study was to test whether cataloging public T cell receptors could identify signatures of past pathogen exposure. Rather than drawing on any new phenotypic data, the later analysis identified candidate immune exposures from TCR beta sequences and the way those sequences occurred across donors. The study used immunosequencing to profile the T cell repertoires of more than 650 subjects and linked those repertoires to cytomegalovirus serostatus. In addition to the first cohort of around 670 subjects, a separate validation cohort of 120 different subjects was used. To predict cytomegalovirus infection status, the study brought together high-throughput TCR immunosequencing, statistical association of individual TCRs with disease status, and machine learning. Several DR-DQ haplotypes were handled as single units for association and clustering, since linkage in the cohort was strong. The number of donors typed differed by locus, with about 620-630 for A, B, C, DRB1 and DQB1, roughly 520 for DQA1, 600 to 610 for DPA1, and 400 to 490 for DPB1. Both class I and class II loci were covered by HLA typing, at four-digit resolution. In a later analysis, previously published TCR beta repertoires from more than 500 donors were re-analyzed and high-resolution HLA genotyping was added so that TCR occurrence patterns could be studied. In a later genetic analysis, genome-wide SNP genotypes for about three fifths of the roughly 670 donors were used, and that subset was treated as a discovery cohort.

As encoded in the germline V gene, CDR1 is MNHNS while CDR2 is SASEGT. V and J are trimmed by 2 bases and 4 bases, and the gene matches miss 7 bases of the junction. The CDR3 runs 16 residues from the cysteine to the phenylalanine. CDR3 DNA is the only sequence kept; it has 48 bases, read in frame from the first base. Library method: the immunoSEQ multiplex PCR assay. For the multiplex PCR, a mixture combining 60 forward primers for TCR Vbeta segments and 13 reverse primers for TCR Jbeta segments was used. The CDR3 region of rearranged TCR beta genes was amplified from genomic DNA with a multiplex PCR assay. On the Illumina HiSeq System, the amplified TCR beta libraries were sequenced as 87-base-pair reads. From the authors' description of their analysis: A later analysis counted around 72 million unique TCR beta chains across the 666 repertoires, and some 11 million of these chains were shared by at least two donors. Raw reads were error-corrected and collapsed into unique sequences with a nearest-neighbor algorithm that merged closely related sequences to remove PCR and sequencing errors. To assign V, D and J gene segments, CDR3 sequences were aligned to IMGT reference sequences. Each retained sequence needed at least a six-nucleotide match to both a V gene segment and a J gene segment. Rearrangements were called productive when the CDR3 lacked stop codons and stayed in frame with V and J; all others were non-productive. CDR3 was defined by IMGT convention, running from the second conserved V-encoded cysteine to the conserved J-encoded phenylalanine. The earlier analysis of roughly 590 of the donors excluded any sequence lacking an unambiguous match to a single V gene segment. In an earlier analysis of approximately 550 of the donors, V segments were called functional above 56.7% productive rearrangements and were called segregating when the between-donor standard deviation exceeded 5%. A statistical classification framework was built for diagnosing cytomegalovirus status from the catalog of TCR beta chain sequences. In a later analysis, TCR nucleotide sequences were compared against IMGT/GENE-DB human TR gene sequences so that V and J genes could be assigned. The TCRdist pipeline was used in a later analysis to assign CDR3 sequences and most-parsimonious VDJ recombination scenarios. In a later analysis, each TCR beta chain was defined by its CDR3 amino acid sequence together with its V-gene family, and reads without a unique V-gene family were excluded. As a way to deal with suspected cross-contamination and a sequencing artifact, a later analysis dropped more than 500 nucleotide sequences that were highly shared and had low generation probability. In a later analysis, a clonal expansion index was calculated for each public chain from normalized within-repertoire ranks of inferred template counts. In a later analysis, generation probabilities were computed with a VDJ recombination model fitted to out-of-frame rearrangements, and the resulting probabilities were checked against IGoR. A later analysis scored TCR-TCR, TCR-HLA and TCR-CMV co-occurrence with hypergeometric tests, applying a repertoire-size bias correction to TCR pairs. False discovery rates were estimated in a later analysis by permuting HLA or CMV assignments 20 times. In a later analysis, co-occurring TCRs were grouped using DBSCAN, with TCRdist sequence similarity added in when clustering inside HLA-allele-positive subsets. Repertoires with fewer than 30,000 or more than 120,000 public chains, plus five repertoires with anomalous nucleotide sharing, were excluded from co-occurrence clustering. TCRdb mirrors the immuneACCESS table, restricted to in-frame sequences. Some clones are absent from its copies; in checked studies, under half trace to an unresolved V gene, and the reason for the others is unknown. Clone size and the V and J calls come from that table; the DNA yielded D and trimming. In all, the sample holds around 130,000 clones, and around 80% of those were seen once. In total, the top ten clones hold 2.7% of the sample.

A note on this clone: The antigen this receptor binds is unknown. No base-level quality is on record; no much larger clone is a single base apart.

Results and caveats for the whole study, not just this receptor: When HLA alleles, especially DR and DQ, strongly co-occurred, TCR associations were difficult to assign to individual alleles. CMV serostatus was the only immune exposure information available for the cohort. According to a later genetic analysis, donors in an Asian-associated ancestry cluster had fewer N-insertions in productive TCRs than the approximately 690-donor mean. The presence/absence analyses assumed that sequencing depth was roughly uniform across donors, and that assumption may not be true. A later analysis reported that several top co-occurrence clusters appeared linked to parvovirus B19, influenza, CMV and Epstein-Barr virus. The sequencing pipeline was judged likely to have produced a cluster of highly shared sequence variants as a technical artifact. Correlated functional status among segregating V segments might reflect linkage disequilibrium, but an unknown experimental factor could not be ruled out. In vitro tests confirmed that a few of the cytomegalovirus-associated TCR beta chains recognize cytomegalovirus antigens. Because counts were too low, seventeen rarely observed V segments, including chromosome 9 orphons, were left out of the earlier analysis of approximately 580 of the donors. A later genetic analysis associated a missense DCLRE1C variant with V-gene and J-gene trimming of TCR beta chains, and an independent cohort replicated the association. In a later analysis, the rate of TCR association differed among HLA loci, with DRB1 alleles having the most associated TCRs and HLA-C alleles having the fewest. The classifier was reported to diagnose cytomegalovirus status with high specificity and sensitivity in both the original and validation cohorts. Some IMGT-functional V segments, including TRBV6-2 and TRBV6-3, could not be told apart with the 87-base-pair reads, so those segments were excluded. A further reported finding was that TCR beta sequences accurately predicted the HLA-A and HLA-B alleles for most subjects in the first cohort. Broadly in line with IMGT annotations, most TCR beta V segments showed up in productive rearrangements about 90% or about 30% of the time in an earlier analysis of several hundred of the donors. Most TCR sequences were observed very rarely across donors, whereas some public TCRs were present in many individuals. In a later analysis, most CMV-associated TCR beta chains were found to appear HLA-restricted, with HLA associations seemingly driven largely by CMV exposure. Because HLA typing was missing for some donors at each locus, association tests included only the typed subset. The authors suggested that the approach could potentially be generalized to other disease states and immunological phenotypes. At a false discovery rate of 0.05, a later analysis linked under 20,000 TCR beta sequences to specific HLA alleles. In this cohort, only TCR beta chains were sequenced, and detectable features were limited by the absence of alpha or paired-chain data. The study listed 164 TCR beta chains as associated with cytomegalovirus. A later analysis found that HLA-associated TCR beta chains were more clonally expanded and had lower generation probabilities than equally common non-associated chains.

In total, fewer than 750 healthy bone marrow donors made up the cohort. At the time of sampling, every cohort member was nominally healthy, though immune exposures that went unrecorded were likely present. The donor tested CMV seronegative and was one of the 352 seronegative cohort members. Every donor gave a peripheral blood sample, and the peripheral blood mononuclear cells from that sample were used for TCR beta sequencing. Genomic DNA extraction from the blood cell samples was performed with the Qiagen DNeasy Blood Extraction Kit. Recombination linked TRBV6-1 to TRBJ2-3, with 9 middle bases fitting TRBD1. Sequencing input: PBMCs. This clonotype was obtained from a man aged 50-60 years in good health and CMV-seronegative. The CDR3 reads as follows: CASSEPGQGSADTQYF. The DNA sequence is given as TGTGCCAGCAGTGAACCGGGACAGGGTAGTGCAGATACGCAGTATTTT.